A single sample gave rise to the 8 T cell receptor beta chains below, sequenced in a study of human T cells and chemical hapten exposure. Each CDR3 protein gets one entry after TCRdb re-called the RACE reads with MiXCR. The data show 330,000 or so distinct CDR3 sequences, over 6% seen once. As for time point: patch test 2, 6 weeks after DPC sensitization. Sample treatment: therapeutic diphenylcyclopropenone sensitization with weekly scalp DPC. Material: whole blood, obtained in connection with sensitization to the hapten diphenylcyclopropenone (DPC). The receptors shown here come from a woman in her late teens or twenties with alopecia areata. Some clones in this sample may be carry-over from other donors' samples.

This clonotype appeared many times. This chain connects TRBV4-3 to TRBJ2-5; 7 bases line up with TRBD1. This CDR3 has 15 amino acids. Trimming removed 0 bases from V and 1 base from J; junction bases left unmatched: 2. CDR1 is LGHNA and CDR2 is YSLEER in the germline V gene. The CDR3 loop reads CASSQERDSQETQYF. For the CDR3, the DNA is TGCGCCAGCAGCCAAGAGAGGGACAGCCAAGAGACCCAGTACTTC.

This clonotype was counted ten times or more. This rearrangement joins TRBV7-9 to TRBJ1-4, with a weak D call TRBD1 (5 bases). This CDR3 has 11 residues. V lost 5 bases and J 13 bases, leaving 11 bases between the germline ends. The germline CDR1 and CDR2 sequences are SEHNR and FQNEAQ (reference sequence). In nucleotides, the CDR3 is TGTGCCAGCAGCCCAGGGACGGGACTGTTTTTT. Its protein is CASSPGTGLFF. Supplemented by reference TRBV7-9 and TRBJ1-4, the full variable domain reads DTGVSQNPRHKITKRGQNVTFRCDPISEHNRLYWYRQTLGQGPEFLTYFQNEAQLEKSRLLSDRFSAERPKGSFSTLEIQRTEQGDSAMYLCASSPGTGLFFGSGTQLSVL.

At least ten counts were recorded for this clonotype. This CDR3 is CSARIGGSGYEQYF. The CDR3 region has the DNA TGCAGTGCTAGAATCGGTGGCTCGGGGTACGAGCAGTACTTC. The chain employs TRBV20-1 and TRBJ2-7; perhaps TRBD2 as D (5 bases). Germline lookup yields CDR1 DFQATT and CDR2 SNEGSKA (reference sequence). Trimming shortened V by 2 bases and J by 4 bases, and 15 bases separated the two germline ends. This CDR3 contains 14 residues.

In this sample, this clonotype turned up a few times. J is TRBJ2-3 and V is TRBV9; D is tentatively TRBD1 or TRBD2 (5 bases each). Trimming took 0 bases from V and 0 from J, leaving 8 bases between them. The germline V gene encodes CDR1 SGDLS and CDR2 YYNGEE. CDR3 size: 15 residues. The CDR3 DNA sequence: TGTGCCAGCAGCGTAGGAAGGGACAGCACAGATACGCAGTATTTT. Encoded protein: CASSVGRDSTDTQYF.

This clonotype occurred many times. V usage is TRBV4-3 and J usage is TRBJ1-2, with D perhaps matching TRBD1 (6 bases). CDR1 is LGHNA and CDR2 is YSLEER in the germline V gene. This CDR3 has 13 amino acids. V was trimmed by 2 bases and J by 14 bases, leaving 18 bases between them. CDR3: CASSQNLHRAWTF. For the CDR3, the DNA is TGCGCCAGCAGCCAAAACCTACACAGGGCGTGGACCTTC.

The CDR3 bases are TGCAGCGTTGTCGTGTCTCCGGGTGGGTCGACGGGGGAGCTGTTTTTT. This sequence encodes CSVVVSPGGSTGELFF. V and J are TRBV29-1 and TRBJ2-2; the D is unclear. Germline loops: CDR1 SQVTM, CDR2 ANQGSEA. The ends were cut back, 4 bases at V and 8 bases at J, with 23 bases in the middle. The CDR3 has 16 residues.

The chain recombines TRBV12-3 or TRBV12-4 with TRBJ2-7; no definite D call. The CDR3 spans 12 residues. V lost 5 bases, J lost 4 bases, and 9 bases lay in between. The CDR3 loop is CASSPSMYEQYF. Written as DNA, the CDR3 is TGTGCCAGCAGTCCGAGCATGTACGAGCAGTACTTC.

About this clonotype itself: The junction departs from germline at one end; a sequencing error may be responsible. This chain uses TRBV12-3 or TRBV12-4 with TRBJ2-6, with D perhaps matching TRBD1 (5 bases). This CDR3 comprises 15 residues. The CDR3 nucleotides are TGTGCCAGCAGCCTGGCCACCTCTGGGGCCAACATCCTGACTTTC. The encoded protein is CASSLATSGANILTF.